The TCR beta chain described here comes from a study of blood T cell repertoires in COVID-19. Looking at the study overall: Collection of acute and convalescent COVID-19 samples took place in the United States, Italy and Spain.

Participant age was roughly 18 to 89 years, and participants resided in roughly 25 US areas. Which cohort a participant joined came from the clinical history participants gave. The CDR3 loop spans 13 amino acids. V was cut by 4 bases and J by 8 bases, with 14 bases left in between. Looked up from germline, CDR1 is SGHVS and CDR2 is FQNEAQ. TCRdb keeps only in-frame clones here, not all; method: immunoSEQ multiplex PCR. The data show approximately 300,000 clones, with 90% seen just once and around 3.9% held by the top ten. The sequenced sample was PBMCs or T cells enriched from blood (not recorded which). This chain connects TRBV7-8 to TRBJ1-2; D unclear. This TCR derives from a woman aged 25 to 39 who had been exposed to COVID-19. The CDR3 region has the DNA TGTGCCAGCAGCTCCCAGGCTGCTATAGGCTACACCTTC. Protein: CASSSQAAIGYTF. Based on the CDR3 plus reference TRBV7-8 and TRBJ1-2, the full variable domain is GAGVSQSPRYKVAKRGQDVALRCDPISGHVSLFWYQQALGQGPEFLTYFQNEAQLDKSGLPSDRFFAERPEGSVSTLKIQRTQQEDSAVYLCASSSQAAIGYTFGSGTRLTVV.